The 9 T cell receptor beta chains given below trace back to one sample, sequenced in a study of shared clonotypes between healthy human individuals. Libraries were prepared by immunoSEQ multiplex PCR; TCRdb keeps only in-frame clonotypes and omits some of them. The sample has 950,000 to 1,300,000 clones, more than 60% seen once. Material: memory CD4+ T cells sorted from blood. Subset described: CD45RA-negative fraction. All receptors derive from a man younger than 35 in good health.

CDR3 residues: CAWKAGLPHGYTF. CDR3 nucleotide sequence: TGTGCCTGGAAGGCAGGGCTTCCTCATGGCTACACCTTC. The rearrangement joins TRBV30 to TRBJ1-2, with TRBD1 as a possible D gene (5 bases). V was clipped by 4 bases and J by 6 bases, with 15 bases between them. The CDR3 contains 13 residues. Germline CDR1 GTSNPN, CDR2 SVGIG (reference sequence).

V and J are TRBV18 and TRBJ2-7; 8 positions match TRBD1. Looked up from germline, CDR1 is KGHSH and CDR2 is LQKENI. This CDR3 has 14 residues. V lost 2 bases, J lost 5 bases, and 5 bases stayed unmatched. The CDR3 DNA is TGTGCCAGCTCACCAGGGGCAGGGGGCAACGAGCAGTACTTC. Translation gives CASSPGAGGNEQYF.

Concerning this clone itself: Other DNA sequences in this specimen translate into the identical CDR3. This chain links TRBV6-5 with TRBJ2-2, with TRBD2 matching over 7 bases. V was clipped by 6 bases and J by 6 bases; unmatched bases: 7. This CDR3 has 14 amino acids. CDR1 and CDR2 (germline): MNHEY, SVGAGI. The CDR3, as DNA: TGTGCCAGCAGCTTAGCTGGGAGGGCCGGGGAGCTGTTTTTT. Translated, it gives CASSLAGRAGELFF.

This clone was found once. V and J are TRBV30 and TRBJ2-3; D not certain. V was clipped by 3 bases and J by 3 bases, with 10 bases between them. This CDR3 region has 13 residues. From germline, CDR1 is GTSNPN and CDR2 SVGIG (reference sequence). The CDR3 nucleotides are TGTGCCTGGAGGAGACGGCAGACAGATACGCAGTATTTT. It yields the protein CAWRRRQTDTQYF.

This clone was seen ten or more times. The CDR3 loop is CASSGGGYGYTF. The CDR3 bases are TGTGCCAGCAGTGGGGGAGGCTATGGCTACACCTTC. The gene calls are TRBV28 and TRBJ1-2; D possibly corresponds to TRBD1 (5 bases). The CDR3 is made up of 12 amino acids. From germline, CDR1 is MDHEN and CDR2 SYDVKM. V was shortened by 5 bases and J by 4 bases, with 8 bases between the two germline ends.

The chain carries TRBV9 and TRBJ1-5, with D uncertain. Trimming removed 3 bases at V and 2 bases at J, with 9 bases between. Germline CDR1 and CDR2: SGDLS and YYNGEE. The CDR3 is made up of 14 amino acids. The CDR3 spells CASSAHGGNQPQHF. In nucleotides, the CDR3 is TGTGCCAGCAGCGCCCACGGGGGCAATCAGCCCCAGCATTTT.

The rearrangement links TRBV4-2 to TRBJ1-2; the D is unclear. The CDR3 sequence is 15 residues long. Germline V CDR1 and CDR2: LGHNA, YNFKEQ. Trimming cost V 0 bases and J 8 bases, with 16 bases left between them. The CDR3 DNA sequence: TGTGCCAGCAGCCAAGAGCGGGCCGGAATAGAGGGCTACACCTTC. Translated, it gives CASSQERAGIEGYTF.

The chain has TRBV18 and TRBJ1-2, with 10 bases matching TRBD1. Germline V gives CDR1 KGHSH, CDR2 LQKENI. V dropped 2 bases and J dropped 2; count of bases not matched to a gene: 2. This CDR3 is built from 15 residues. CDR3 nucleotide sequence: TGTGCCAGCTCACCAGAGGGACAGGGGAACTATGGCTACACCTTC. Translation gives CASSPEGQGNYGYTF. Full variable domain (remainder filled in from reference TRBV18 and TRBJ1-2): NAGVMQNPRHLVRRRGQEARLRCSPMKGHSHVYWYRQLPEEGLKFMVYLQKENIIDESGMPKERFSAEFPKEGPSILRIQQVVRGDSAAYFCASSPEGQGNYGYTFGSGTRLTVV.

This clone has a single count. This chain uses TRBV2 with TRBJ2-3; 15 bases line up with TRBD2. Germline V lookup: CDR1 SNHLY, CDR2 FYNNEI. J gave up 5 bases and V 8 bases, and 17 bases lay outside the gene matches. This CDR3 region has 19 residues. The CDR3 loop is CASRPTVWTSGGAEDTQYF. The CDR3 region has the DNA TGTGCCAGCCGACCGACGGTATGGACTAGCGGGGGGGCCGAAGATACGCAGTATTTT. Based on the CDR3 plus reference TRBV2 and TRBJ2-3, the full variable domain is EPEVTQTPSHQVTQMGQEVILRCVPISNHLYFYWYRQILGQKVEFLVSFYNNEISEKSEIFDDQFSVERPDGSNFTLKIRSTKLEDSAMYFCASRPTVWTSGGAEDTQYFGPGTRLTVL.